This T cell receptor beta chain was obtained from a study of blood T cells in healthy people across ages. General study findings and limits: Significant beta diversity loss was already apparent by age approximately 38, declining roughly linearly. Diversity estimates drawn from one million T cells were deemed underestimates.

V lost 5 bases to trimming and J lost 5 bases, with 12 bases between them. Germline V gives CDR1 GTSNPN, CDR2 SVGIG (reference sequence). This CDR3 is 13 amino acids long. Comment on this clonotype: The antigen remains undetermined.

The use of a sample-barcoded 5' primer and a J-beta primer mix characterized a second PCR of about 6 to 12 cycles. Every sample gave at least 2.5 million paired-end reads containing CDR3. TCRdb reanalysed the 5' RACE reads using MiXCR and keeps one entry per CDR3 protein. The table shows approximately 880,000 distinct CDR3 sequences, with about 44% occurring only once. This receptor was taken from a man in his thirties or forties in good health. The J gene is TRBJ1-4, the V gene TRBV30; no firm D call. Specimen: blood. The CDR3 loop is CAWGRHPNEKLFF. CDR3 in DNA: TGTGCCTGGGGAAGGCATCCAAATGAAAAACTGTTTTTT.